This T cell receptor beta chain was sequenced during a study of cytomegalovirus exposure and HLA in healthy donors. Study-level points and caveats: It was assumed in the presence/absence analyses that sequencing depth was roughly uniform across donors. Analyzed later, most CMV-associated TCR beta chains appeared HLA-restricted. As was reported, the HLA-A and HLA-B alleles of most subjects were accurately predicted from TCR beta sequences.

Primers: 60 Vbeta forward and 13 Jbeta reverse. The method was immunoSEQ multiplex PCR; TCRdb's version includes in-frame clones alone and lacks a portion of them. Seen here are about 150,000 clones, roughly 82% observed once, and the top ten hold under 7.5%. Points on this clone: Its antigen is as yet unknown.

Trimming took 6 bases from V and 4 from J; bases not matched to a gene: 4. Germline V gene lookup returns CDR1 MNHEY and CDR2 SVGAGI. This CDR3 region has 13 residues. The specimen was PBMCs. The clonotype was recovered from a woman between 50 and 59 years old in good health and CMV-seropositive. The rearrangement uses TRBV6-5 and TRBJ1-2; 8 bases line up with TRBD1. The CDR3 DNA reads TGTGCCAGCAGCCCAGGGGGCGCCTATGGCTACACCTTC. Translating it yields CASSPGGAYGYTF.